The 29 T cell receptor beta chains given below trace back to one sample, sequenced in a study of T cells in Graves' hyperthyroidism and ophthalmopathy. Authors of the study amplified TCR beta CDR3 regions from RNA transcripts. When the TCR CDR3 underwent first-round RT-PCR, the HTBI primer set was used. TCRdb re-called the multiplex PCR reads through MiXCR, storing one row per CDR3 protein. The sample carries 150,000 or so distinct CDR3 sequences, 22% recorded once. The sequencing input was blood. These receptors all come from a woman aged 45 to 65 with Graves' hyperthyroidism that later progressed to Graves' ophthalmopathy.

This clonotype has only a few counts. The CDR3, as DNA: TGTGCCAGCTCACCACCACTAGCGGGGTCGGGGGAGCAGTACTTC. Protein product: CASSPPLAGSGEQYF. The chain employs TRBV18 and TRBJ2-7; TRBD2 matches at 10 bases. Trimming took 0 bases from V and 7 from J; bases not matched to a gene: 6. This CDR3 spans 15 amino acids. CDR1 and CDR2 from the germline V gene are KGHSH and LQKENI. The full variable domain, in which reference TRBV18 and TRBJ2-7 provide the parts outside the CDR3, is NAGVMQNPRHLVRRRGQEARLRCSPMKGHSHVYWYRQLPEEGLKFMVYLQKENIIDESGMPKERFSAEFPKEGPSILRIQQVVRGDSAAYFCASSPPLAGSGEQYFGPGTRLTVT.

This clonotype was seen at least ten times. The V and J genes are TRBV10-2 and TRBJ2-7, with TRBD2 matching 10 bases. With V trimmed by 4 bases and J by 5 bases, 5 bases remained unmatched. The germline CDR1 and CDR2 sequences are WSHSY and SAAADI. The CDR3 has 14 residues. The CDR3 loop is CASSATSGHNEQYF. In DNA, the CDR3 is TGCGCCAGCAGTGCGACTAGCGGGCACAACGAGCAGTACTTC.

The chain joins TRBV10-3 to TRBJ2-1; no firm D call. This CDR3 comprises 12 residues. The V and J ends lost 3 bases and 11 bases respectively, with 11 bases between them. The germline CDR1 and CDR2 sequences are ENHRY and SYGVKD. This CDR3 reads CAISDRYNKQFF. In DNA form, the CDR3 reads TGTGCCATCAGTGATCGCTATAACAAGCAGTTCTTC.

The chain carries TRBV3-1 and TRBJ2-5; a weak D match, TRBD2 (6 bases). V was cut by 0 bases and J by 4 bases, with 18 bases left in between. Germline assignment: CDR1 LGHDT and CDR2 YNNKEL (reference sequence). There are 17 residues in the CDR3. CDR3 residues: CASSQDLGGSVGETQYF. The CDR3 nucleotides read TGTGCCAGCAGCCAAGACTTAGGAGGGAGTGTAGGAGAGACCCAGTACTTC.

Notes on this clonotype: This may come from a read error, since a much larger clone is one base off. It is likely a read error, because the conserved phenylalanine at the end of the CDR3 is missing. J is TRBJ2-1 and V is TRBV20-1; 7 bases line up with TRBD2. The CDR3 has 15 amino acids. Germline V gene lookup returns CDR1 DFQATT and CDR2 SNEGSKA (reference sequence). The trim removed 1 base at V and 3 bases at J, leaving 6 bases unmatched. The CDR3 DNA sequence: TGCAGTGCTAGAGGGTCTAGCGGTTACTACAATGAGCAGTTCCTC. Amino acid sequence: CSARGSSGYYNEQFL.

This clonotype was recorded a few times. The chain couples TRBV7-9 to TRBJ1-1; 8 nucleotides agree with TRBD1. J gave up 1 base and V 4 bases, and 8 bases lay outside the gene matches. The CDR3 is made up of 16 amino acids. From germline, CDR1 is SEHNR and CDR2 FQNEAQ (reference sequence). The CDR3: CASSSTWTGKNTEAFF. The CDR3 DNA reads TGTGCCAGCAGCTCTACATGGACAGGGAAGAACACTGAAGCTTTCTTT.

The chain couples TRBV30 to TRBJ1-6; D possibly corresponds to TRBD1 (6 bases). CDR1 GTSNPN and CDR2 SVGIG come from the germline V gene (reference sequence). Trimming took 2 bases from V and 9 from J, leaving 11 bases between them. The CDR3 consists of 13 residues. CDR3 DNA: TGTGCCTGGAGTAGAGACAGGATTTCACCCCTCCACTTT. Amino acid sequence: CAWSRDRISPLHF.

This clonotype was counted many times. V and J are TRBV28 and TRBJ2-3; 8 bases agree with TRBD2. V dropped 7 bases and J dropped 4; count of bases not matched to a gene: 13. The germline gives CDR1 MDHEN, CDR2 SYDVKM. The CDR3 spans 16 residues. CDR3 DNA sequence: TGTGCCAGCACTGAATACGGGAGGGCCCGTCCAGATACGCAGTATTTT. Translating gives CASTEYGRARPDTQYF.

The CDR3 loop reads CSASSGYTYEQYF. CDR3 DNA: TGCAGTGCTTCTAGCGGGTATACGTACGAGCAGTACTTC. The chain links TRBV20-1 to TRBJ2-7; 8 nucleotides agree with TRBD2. This CDR3 is 13 amino acids long. Germline lookup yields CDR1 DFQATT and CDR2 SNEGSKA (reference sequence). Germline trimming cut 5 bases from V and 4 bases from J; bases unmatched to any gene: 7.

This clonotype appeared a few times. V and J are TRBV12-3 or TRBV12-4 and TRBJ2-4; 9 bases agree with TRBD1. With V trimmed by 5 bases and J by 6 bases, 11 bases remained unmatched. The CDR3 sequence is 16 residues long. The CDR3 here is CASSTYQTGGGNIQYF. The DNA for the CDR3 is TGTGCCAGCAGTACCTATCAGACAGGGGGAGGAAACATTCAGTACTTC.

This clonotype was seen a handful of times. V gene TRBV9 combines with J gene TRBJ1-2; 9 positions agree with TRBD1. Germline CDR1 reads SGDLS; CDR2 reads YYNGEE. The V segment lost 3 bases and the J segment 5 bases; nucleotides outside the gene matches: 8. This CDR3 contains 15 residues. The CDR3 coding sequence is TGTGCCAGCAGCGCCCGCACAGGGGGCGAGTATGGCTACACCTTC. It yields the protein CASSARTGGEYGYTF.

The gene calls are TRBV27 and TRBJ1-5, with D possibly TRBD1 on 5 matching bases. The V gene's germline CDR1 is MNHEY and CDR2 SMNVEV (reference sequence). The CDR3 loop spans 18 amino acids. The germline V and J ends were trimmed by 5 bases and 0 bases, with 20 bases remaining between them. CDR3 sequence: CASSPSGTMFYSNQPQHF. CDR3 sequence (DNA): TGTGCCAGCAGTCCGTCCGGGACCATGTTTTATAGCAATCAGCCCCAGCATTTT.

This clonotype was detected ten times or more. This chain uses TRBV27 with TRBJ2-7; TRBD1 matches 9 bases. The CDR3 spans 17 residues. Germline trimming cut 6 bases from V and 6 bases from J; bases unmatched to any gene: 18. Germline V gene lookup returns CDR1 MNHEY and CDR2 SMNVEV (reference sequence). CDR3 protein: CASRKSDVGQGRGEQYF. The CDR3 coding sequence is TGTGCCAGCAGAAAAAGTGATGTGGGACAGGGTCGAGGCGAGCAGTACTTC.

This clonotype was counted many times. CDR3 sequence (DNA): TGCGCAGGGACAGGGGGTGTGAACACTGAAGCTTTCTTT. As protein: CAGTGGVNTEAFF. This sequence joins TRBV20-1 and TRBJ1-1, with 11 nucleotides matching TRBD1. The CDR3 has 13 residues. Germline loops: CDR1 DFQATT, CDR2 SNEGSKA (reference sequence).

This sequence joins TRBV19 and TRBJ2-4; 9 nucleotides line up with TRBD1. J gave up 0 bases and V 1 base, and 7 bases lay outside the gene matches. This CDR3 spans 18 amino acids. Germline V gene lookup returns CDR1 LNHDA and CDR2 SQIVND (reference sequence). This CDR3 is CASSIGGTGTLAKNIQYF. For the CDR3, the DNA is TGTGCCAGTAGTATAGGTGGGACAGGGACTTTAGCCAAAAACATTCAGTACTTC.

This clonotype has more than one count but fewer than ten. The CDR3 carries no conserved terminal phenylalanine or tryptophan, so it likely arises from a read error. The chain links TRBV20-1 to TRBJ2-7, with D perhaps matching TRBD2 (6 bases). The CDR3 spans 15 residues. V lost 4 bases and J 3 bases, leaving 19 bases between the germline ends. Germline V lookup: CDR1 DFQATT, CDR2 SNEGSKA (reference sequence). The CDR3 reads CSAISVAAGRYEQYL. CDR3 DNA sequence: TGCAGTGCTATTTCTGTAGCGGCGGGACGCTACGAGCAGTACCTC.

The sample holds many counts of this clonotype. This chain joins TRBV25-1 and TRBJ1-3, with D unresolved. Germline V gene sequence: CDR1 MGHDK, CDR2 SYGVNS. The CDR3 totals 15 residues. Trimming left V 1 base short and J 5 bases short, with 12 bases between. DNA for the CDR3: TGTGCCAGCAGTGAATCAACGAGACCAAGAAACACCATATATTTT. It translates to CASSESTRPRNTIYF.

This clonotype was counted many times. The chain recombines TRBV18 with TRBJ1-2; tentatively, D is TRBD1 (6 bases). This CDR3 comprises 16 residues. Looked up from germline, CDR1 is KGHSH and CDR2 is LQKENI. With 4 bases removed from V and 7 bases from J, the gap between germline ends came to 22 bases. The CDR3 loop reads CASSRGPGGSVGGYTF. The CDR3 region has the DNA TGTGCCAGCTCACGCGGCCCCGGGGGCAGCGTTGGTGGCTACACCTTC.

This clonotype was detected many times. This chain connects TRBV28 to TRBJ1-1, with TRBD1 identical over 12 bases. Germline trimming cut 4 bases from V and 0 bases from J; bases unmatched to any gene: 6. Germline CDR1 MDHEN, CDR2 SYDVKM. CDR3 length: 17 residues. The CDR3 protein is CASSSPGTGGMNTEAFF. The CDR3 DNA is TGTGCCAGCAGTTCCCCCGGGACAGGGGGCATGAACACTGAAGCTTTCTTT.

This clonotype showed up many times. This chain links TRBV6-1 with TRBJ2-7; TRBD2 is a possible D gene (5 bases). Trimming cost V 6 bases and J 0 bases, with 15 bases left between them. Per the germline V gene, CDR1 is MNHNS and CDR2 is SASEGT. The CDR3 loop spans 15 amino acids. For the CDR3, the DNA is TGTGCCAGCAGGGCCGCGAGCGGTGTCTCCTACGAGCAGTACTTC. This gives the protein CASRAASGVSYEQYF.

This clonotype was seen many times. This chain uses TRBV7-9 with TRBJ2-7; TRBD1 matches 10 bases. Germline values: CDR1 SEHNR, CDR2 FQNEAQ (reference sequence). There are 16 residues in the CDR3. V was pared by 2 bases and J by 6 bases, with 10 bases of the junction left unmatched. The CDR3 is CASSLPGGTGDREQYF. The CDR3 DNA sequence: TGTGCCAGCAGCTTACCAGGCGGGACAGGGGATCGCGAGCAGTACTTC.

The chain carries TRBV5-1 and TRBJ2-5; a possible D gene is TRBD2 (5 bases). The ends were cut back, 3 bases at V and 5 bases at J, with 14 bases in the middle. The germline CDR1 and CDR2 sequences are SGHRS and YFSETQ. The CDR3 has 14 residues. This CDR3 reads CASSSLGSGETQYF. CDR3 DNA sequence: TGCGCCAGCAGCTCCCTGGGGTCGGGGGAGACCCAGTACTTC.

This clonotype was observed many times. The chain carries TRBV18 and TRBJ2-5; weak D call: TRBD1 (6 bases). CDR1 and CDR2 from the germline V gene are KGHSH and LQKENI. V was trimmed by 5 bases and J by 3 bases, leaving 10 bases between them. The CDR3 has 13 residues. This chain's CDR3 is CASSLGQKETQYF. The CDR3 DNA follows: TGTGCCAGCTCATTAGGACAGAAAGAGACCCAGTACTTC.

This chain's CDR3 is CAISEKRAKSSYNEQFF. DNA for the CDR3: TGTGCCATCAGTGAGAAGAGGGCCAAGAGCTCCTACAATGAGCAGTTCTTC. This sequence joins TRBV10-3 and TRBJ2-1, with D perhaps matching TRBD2 (5 bases). There are 17 residues in the CDR3. Trimming pared 2 bases from V and 0 bases from J, leaving 14 bases between. CDR1 is ENHRY, CDR2 SYGVKD, per germline.

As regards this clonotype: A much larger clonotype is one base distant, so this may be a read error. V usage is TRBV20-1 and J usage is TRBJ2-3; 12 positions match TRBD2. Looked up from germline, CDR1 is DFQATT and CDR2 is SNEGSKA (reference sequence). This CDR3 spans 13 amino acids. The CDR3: CGGTSGSTDTQYF. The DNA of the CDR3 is TGCGGTGGGACTAGCGGGAGCACAGATACGCAGTATTTT.

CDR3 residues: CASSFSIITNTDLWGYTF. CDR3 nucleotide sequence: TGTGCCAGCAGTTTTTCAATAATTACTAACACCGACCTATGGGGCTACACCTTC. The chain combines TRBV28 with TRBJ1-2; no reliable D call. The V end was cut by 3 bases, the J end by 8 bases, with 28 bases between. Germline assignment: CDR1 MDHEN and CDR2 SYDVKM. The CDR3 loop spans 18 amino acids.

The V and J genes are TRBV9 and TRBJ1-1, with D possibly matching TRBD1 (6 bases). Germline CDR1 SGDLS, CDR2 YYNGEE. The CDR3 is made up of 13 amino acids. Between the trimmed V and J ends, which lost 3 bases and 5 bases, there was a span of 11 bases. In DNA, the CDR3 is TGTGCCAGCAGCGAGGGGGTAGGGACTGAAGCTTTCTTT. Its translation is CASSEGVGTEAFF.

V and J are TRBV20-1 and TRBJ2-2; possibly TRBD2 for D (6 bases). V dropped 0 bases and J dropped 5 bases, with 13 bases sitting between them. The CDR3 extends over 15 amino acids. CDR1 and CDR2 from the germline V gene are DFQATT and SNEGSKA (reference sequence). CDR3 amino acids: CSARESGVRTGELFF. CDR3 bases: TGCAGTGCTAGAGAGTCGGGAGTGCGGACCGGGGAGCTGTTTTTT.

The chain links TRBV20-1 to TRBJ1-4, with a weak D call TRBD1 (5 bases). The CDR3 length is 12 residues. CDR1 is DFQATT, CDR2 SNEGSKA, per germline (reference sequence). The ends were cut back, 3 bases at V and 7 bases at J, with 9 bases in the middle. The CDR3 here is CSASFTGEKLFF. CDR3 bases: TGCAGTGCTAGTTTCACAGGTGAAAAACTGTTTTTT.